Sequencing of this T cell receptor (beta chain) was carried out in a study of T-cell reconstitution after alpha-beta-depleted transplantation in children. As concerns this clonotype: Its antigen is currently unknown.

Study-wide findings and caveats: Once a year had passed after transplant, T-cell counts and diversity came mostly from newly produced T cells.

It was with unique molecular identifiers that the TCRbeta library was prepared. A single record per CDR3 protein comes from TCRdb applying MiXCR to the PCR reads. This sample has around 960,000 distinct CDR3 sequences; less than 30% occur once, and the top ten carry roughly 28%. Trimming removed 4 bases from V and 0 bases from J; junction bases left unmatched: 10. The CDR3 totals 17 residues. The germline V gene has CDR1 SGHDT and CDR2 YYEEEE. The J gene is TRBJ1-5, the V gene TRBV5-6; 7 nucleotides match TRBD1. This receptor was identified in a boy under three years old who had a stem cell transplant for SCID, so the T cells may come from the graft donor. The starting material was PBMCs, mostly from graft donor cells, obtained 360 days after TCRalphabeta/CD19-depleted stem cell transplant. The DNA for the CDR3 is TGTGCCAGCAGCAAATGGACAGGCCCCTTTAGCAATCAGCCCCAGCATTTT. This gives the protein CASSKWTGPFSNQPQHF.